The entry below describes one T cell receptor (beta chain). V dropped 5 bases and J dropped 7 bases, with 14 bases sitting between them. From germline, CDR1 is MDHEN and CDR2 SYDVKM. The CDR3 is made up of 13 amino acids. This entry comes from a study of cytomegalovirus exposure and HLA in healthy donors. 60 Vbeta and 13 Jbeta primers were used in PCR. Profiled with immunoSEQ multiplex PCR; TCRdb holds only in-frame clones, not every one. Of some 130,000 clones listed, 60% to 80% are singletons. The specimen was PBMCs. The chain employs TRBV28 and TRBJ1-2; D is ambiguous. This clonotype was sampled from a man aged 30 to 39 in good health and CMV-seronegative. Written as DNA, the CDR3 is TGTGCCAGCAGTCGGGGAAGTTCGGGTGGCTACACCTTC. It codes for CASSRGSSGGYTF.